This T cell receptor (beta chain) was obtained from a study of blood T cell repertoires in COVID-19. For the study at large: Italy, Spain and the United States were the sources of the convalescent and acute COVID-19 samples.

Two consecutive negative NP/OP PCR tests, clearance, or resolved symptoms defined Cohort 3 recovery. This clone was counted a single time. The CDR3 runs to 13 residues. Germline V lookup: CDR1 KGHSH, CDR2 LQKENI. The V end lost 1 base, the J end lost 4 bases, and 7 bases lay between the germline ends. TCRdb's table, derived via immunoSEQ multiplex PCR, lists solely in-frame clones and lacks some. In the table there are 250,000 to 300,000 clones, approximately 89% of which are singletons. The chain employs TRBV18 and TRBJ1-1, with D unclear. The source material was PBMCs or T cells enriched from blood (not recorded which). The sequence was collected from a woman in her sixties who had recovered from COVID-19. The CDR3 is CASSPRAGTEAFF. The DNA for the CDR3 is TGTGCCAGCTCACCACGGGCCGGCACTGAAGCTTTCTTT. Based on the CDR3 plus reference TRBV18 and TRBJ1-1, the full variable domain is NAGVMQNPRHLVRRRGQEARLRCSPMKGHSHVYWYRQLPEEGLKFMVYLQKENIIDESGMPKERFSAEFPKEGPSILRIQQVVRGDSAAYFCASSPRAGTEAFFGQGTRLTVV.